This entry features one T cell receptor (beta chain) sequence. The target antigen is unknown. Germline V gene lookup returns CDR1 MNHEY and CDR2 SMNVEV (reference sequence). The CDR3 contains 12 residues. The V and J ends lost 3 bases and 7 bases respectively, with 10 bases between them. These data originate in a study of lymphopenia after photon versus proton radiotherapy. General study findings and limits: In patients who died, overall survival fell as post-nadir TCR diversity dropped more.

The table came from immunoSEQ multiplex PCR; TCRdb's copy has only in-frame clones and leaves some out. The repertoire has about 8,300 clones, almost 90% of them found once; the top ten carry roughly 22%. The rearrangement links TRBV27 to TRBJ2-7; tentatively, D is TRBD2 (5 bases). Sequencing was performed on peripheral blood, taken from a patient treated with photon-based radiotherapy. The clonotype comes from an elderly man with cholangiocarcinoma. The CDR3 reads CASSFLGGEQYF. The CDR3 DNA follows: TGTGCCAGCAGTTTCCTCGGCGGGGAGCAGTACTTC.